This TCR beta chain was sequenced during a study of a mutant IDH1 vaccine in newly diagnosed glioma. The time point here: week 47, end of study. It was 300 ug of mutant IDH1 20-mer peptide that made up each vaccine dose, given with topical imiquimod. With V trimmed by 1 base and J by 1 base, 1 base remained unmatched. This CDR3 comprises 16 residues. Germline lookup yields CDR1 MNHEY and CDR2 SMNVEV (reference sequence). Measured with immunoSEQ multiplex PCR; TCRdb has only the in-frame clones, and not every one. The table lists fewer than 85,000 clones, approximately 78% of them singletons. With regard to this clone: Antigen unknown.

The material was PBMCs, obtained from a glioma patient whose treatment included an IDH1 peptide vaccine. The V and J genes are TRBV27 and TRBJ2-6, with TRBD2 matching 7 bases. This sequence was found in a man aged 35-49 years with glioma. The CDR3 coding sequence is TGTGCCAGCAGTTTATGGGGGGGGTCTGGGGCCAACGTCCTGACTTTC. This translates into CASSLWGGSGANVLTF.